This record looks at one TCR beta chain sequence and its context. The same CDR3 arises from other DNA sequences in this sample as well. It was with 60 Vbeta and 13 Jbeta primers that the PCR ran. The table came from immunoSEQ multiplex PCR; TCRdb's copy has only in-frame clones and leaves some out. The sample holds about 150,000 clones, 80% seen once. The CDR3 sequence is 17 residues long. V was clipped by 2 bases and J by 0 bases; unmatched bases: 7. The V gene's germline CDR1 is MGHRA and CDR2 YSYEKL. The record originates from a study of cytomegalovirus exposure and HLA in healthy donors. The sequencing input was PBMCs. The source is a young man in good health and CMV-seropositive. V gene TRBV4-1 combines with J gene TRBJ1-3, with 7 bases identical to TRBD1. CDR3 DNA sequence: TGCGCCAGCAGCCAAAAGCACGGGACAGACTCTGGAAACACCATATATTTT. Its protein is CASSQKHGTDSGNTIYF.